The clone carrying this T cell receptor (beta chain) was counted a single time. The antigen remains undetermined. Other DNA sequences in the same sample also yield this CDR3. Trimming shortened V by 5 bases and J by 3 bases, and 3 bases separated the two germline ends. From germline, CDR1 is MDHEN and CDR2 SYDVKM. This CDR3 comprises 11 residues. The data stem from a study of T cells in localized non-small cell lung cancer. General study points: Compared with tumor, uninvolved adjacent lung displayed greater T cell clonality, ranking highest overall. Longer survival (overall) was linked to higher T cell density in blood. Because sequencing included only one region (of the tumor), heterogeneity remains possible. Detection in adjacent lung was observed for a median approximately 53 of the top 100 tumor clones.

TCRdb's table, derived via immunoSEQ multiplex PCR, lists solely in-frame clones and lacks some. The data show approximately 80,000 clones, with about 84% seen just once and roughly 9% held by the top ten. The clonotype originates from a female donor aged 60 or older with stage I lung adenocarcinoma. The rearrangement joins TRBV28 to TRBJ2-3, with D unresolved. Material: peripheral blood, obtained before any cancer treatment. Here the CDR3 DNA reads TGTGCCAGCAGTCTAACAGATACGCAGTATTTT. Protein: CASSLTDTQYF.